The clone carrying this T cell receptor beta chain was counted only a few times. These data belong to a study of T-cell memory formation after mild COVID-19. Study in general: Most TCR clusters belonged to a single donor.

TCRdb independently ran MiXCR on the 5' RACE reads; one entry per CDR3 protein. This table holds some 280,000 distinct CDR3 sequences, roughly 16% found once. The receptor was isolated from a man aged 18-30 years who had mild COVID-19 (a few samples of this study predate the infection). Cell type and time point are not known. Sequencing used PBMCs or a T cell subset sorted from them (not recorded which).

The CDR3 DNA reads as TGTGCCAGCGAGAACAGGGACTCGATCGAGACCCAGTACTTC. Amino acid sequence: CASENRDSIETQYF. This sequence joins TRBV25-1 and TRBJ2-5, with D possibly being TRBD1 or TRBD2 (6 bases each). Germline lookup yields CDR1 MGHDK and CDR2 SYGVNS. The CDR3 is 14 residues long. With 8 bases removed from V and 5 bases from J, the gap between germline ends came to 18 bases. The whole variable domain, filled in from reference TRBV25-1 and TRBJ2-5, reads EADIYQTPRYLVIGTGKKITLECSQTMGHDKMYWYQQDPGMELHLIHYSYGVNSTEKGDLSSESTVSRIRTEHFPLTLESARPSHTSQYLCASENRDSIETQYFGPGTRLLVL.